The 9 T cell receptor beta chains presented below share a single source sample, sequenced in a study of T cells in Graves' hyperthyroidism and ophthalmopathy. The TCR beta CDR3 regions underwent amplification using RNA transcripts as the source. The TCR CDR3 was amplified in a first-round RT-PCR using the HTBI primer set. TCRdb passed the multiplex PCR reads through MiXCR, listing each CDR3 protein once. This sample has about 560,000 distinct CDR3 sequences, with over 15% found just once. Specimen: blood. These receptors were obtained from a woman aged 18-29 years with Graves' hyperthyroidism.

This clonotype was recorded many times. The J gene is TRBJ2-3, the V gene TRBV30; D is tentatively TRBD1 or TRBD2 (5 bases each). Trimming took off 3 bases at V and 0 bases at J, with 7 bases between the two ends. Germline V CDR1 and CDR2: GTSNPN, SVGIG (reference sequence). The CDR3 runs 13 residues. The CDR3 here is CAWSWGSTDTQYF. CDR3 nucleotide sequence: TGTGCCTGGAGCTGGGGGAGCACAGATACGCAGTATTTT.

This clonotype has at least ten counts. The chain combines TRBV20-1 with TRBJ2-5; the D gene is possibly TRBD2 (7 bases). CDR3 length: 15 amino acids. CDR1 DFQATT and CDR2 SNEGSKA come from the germline V gene (reference sequence). V was shortened by 1 base and J by 2 bases, with 14 bases between the two germline ends. The CDR3 is CSARGGRGIQETQYF. The CDR3 region has the DNA TGCAGTGCTAGAGGGGGGCGGGGGATACAAGAGACCCAGTACTTC.

V is TRBV19 and J is TRBJ2-2, with TRBD1 matching 8 bases. Per germline, CDR1 LNHDA and CDR2 SQIVND (reference sequence). The CDR3 spans 16 residues. Trimming removed 1 base from V and 4 bases from J; junction bases left unmatched: 5. The CDR3 bases are TGTGCCAGTAGTATAGGACAGGGGATAGGCACCGGGGAGCTGTTTTTT. Translation: CASSIGQGIGTGELFF. Based on the CDR3 plus reference TRBV19 and TRBJ2-2, the full variable domain is DGGITQSPKYLFRKEGQNVTLSCEQNLNHDAMYWYRQDPGQGLRLIYYSQIVNDFQKGDIAEGYSVSREKKESFPLTVTSAQKNPTAFYLCASSIGQGIGTGELFFGEGSRLTVL.

This clonotype has a handful of counts. The J gene is TRBJ2-1, the V gene TRBV7-3; possibly TRBD2 for D (6 bases). The CDR3 is made up of 14 amino acids. Trimming shortened V by 6 bases and J by 8 bases, and 17 bases separated the two germline ends. CDR1 is SGHTA, CDR2 FQGTGA, per germline. CDR3: CASSYARGLHEQFF. CDR3 nucleotides: TGTGCCAGCAGTTACGCCCGGGGACTTCATGAGCAGTTCTTC.

The CDR3 sequence is CASSPSGSWVGTDTQYF. DNA for the CDR3: TGTGCCAGCAGCCCGTCCGGGTCCTGGGTCGGCACAGATACGCAGTATTTT. V is TRBV7-9 and J is TRBJ2-3; D is uncertain. Germline CDR1 reads SEHNR; CDR2 reads FQNEAQ (reference sequence). CDR3 length: 17 residues. The V end lost 5 bases, the J end lost 1 base, and 19 bases lay between the germline ends.

This clonotype has at least ten counts. This sequence joins TRBV7-9 and TRBJ2-1; 12 bases map to TRBD2. Germline V gene sequence: CDR1 SEHNR, CDR2 FQNEAQ (reference sequence). Germline trimming cut 2 bases from V and 7 bases from J; bases unmatched to any gene: 12. The CDR3 length is 18 residues. The CDR3 here is CASSLTRTSGNTWNEQFF. DNA of the CDR3: TGTGCCAGCAGCTTAACCCGGACTAGCGGGAACACCTGGAATGAGCAGTTCTTC.

This clonotype appeared many times. The chain recombines TRBV7-8 with TRBJ2-7, with TRBD2 matching over 13 bases. The germline CDR1 and CDR2 sequences are SGHVS and FQNEAQ. There are 18 residues in the CDR3. The trim removed 0 bases at V and 4 bases at J, leaving 9 bases unmatched. The CDR3 is CASSLAGLAGVSGYEQYF. The CDR3 coding sequence is TGTGCCAGCAGCTTAGCTGGACTAGCGGGAGTAAGTGGGTACGAGCAGTACTTC.

The gene calls are TRBV6-2 or TRBV6-3 and TRBJ2-5, with TRBD2 matching over 10 bases. The CDR3 is 14 amino acids. V lost 8 bases to trimming and J lost 5 bases; unmatched junction nucleotides: 8. The V gene's germline CDR1 is MNHEY and CDR2 SVGEGT. This CDR3 is CASRLAGARETQYF. CDR3 DNA sequence: TGTGCCAGCCGTCTAGCGGGGGCCAGGGAGACCCAGTACTTC.

The chain carries TRBV19 and TRBJ2-2, with 11 nucleotides matching TRBD2. The J segment lost 1 base and the V segment lost 6 bases, leaving 4 bases of the junction unmatched. The V gene's germline CDR1 is LNHDA and CDR2 SQIVND (reference sequence). CDR3 length equals 16 residues. CDR3 sequence (DNA): TGTGCCAGTAGCCTGGGACTAGCGGTGAACACCGGGGAGCTGTTTTTT. This encodes CASSLGLAVNTGELFF.